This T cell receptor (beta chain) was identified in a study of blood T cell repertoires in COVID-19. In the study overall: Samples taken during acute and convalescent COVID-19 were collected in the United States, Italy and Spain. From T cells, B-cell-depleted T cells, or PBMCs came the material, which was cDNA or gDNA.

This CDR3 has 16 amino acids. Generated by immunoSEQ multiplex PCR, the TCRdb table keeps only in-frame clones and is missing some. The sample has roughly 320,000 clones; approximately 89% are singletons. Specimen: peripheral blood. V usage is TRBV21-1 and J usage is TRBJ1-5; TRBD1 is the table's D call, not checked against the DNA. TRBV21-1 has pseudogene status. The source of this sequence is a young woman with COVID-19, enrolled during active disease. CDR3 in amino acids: CASSKVPGYSNQPQHF. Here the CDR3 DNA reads TGTGCCAGCAGCAAAGTCCCAGGCTATAGCAATCAGCCCCAGCATTTT.